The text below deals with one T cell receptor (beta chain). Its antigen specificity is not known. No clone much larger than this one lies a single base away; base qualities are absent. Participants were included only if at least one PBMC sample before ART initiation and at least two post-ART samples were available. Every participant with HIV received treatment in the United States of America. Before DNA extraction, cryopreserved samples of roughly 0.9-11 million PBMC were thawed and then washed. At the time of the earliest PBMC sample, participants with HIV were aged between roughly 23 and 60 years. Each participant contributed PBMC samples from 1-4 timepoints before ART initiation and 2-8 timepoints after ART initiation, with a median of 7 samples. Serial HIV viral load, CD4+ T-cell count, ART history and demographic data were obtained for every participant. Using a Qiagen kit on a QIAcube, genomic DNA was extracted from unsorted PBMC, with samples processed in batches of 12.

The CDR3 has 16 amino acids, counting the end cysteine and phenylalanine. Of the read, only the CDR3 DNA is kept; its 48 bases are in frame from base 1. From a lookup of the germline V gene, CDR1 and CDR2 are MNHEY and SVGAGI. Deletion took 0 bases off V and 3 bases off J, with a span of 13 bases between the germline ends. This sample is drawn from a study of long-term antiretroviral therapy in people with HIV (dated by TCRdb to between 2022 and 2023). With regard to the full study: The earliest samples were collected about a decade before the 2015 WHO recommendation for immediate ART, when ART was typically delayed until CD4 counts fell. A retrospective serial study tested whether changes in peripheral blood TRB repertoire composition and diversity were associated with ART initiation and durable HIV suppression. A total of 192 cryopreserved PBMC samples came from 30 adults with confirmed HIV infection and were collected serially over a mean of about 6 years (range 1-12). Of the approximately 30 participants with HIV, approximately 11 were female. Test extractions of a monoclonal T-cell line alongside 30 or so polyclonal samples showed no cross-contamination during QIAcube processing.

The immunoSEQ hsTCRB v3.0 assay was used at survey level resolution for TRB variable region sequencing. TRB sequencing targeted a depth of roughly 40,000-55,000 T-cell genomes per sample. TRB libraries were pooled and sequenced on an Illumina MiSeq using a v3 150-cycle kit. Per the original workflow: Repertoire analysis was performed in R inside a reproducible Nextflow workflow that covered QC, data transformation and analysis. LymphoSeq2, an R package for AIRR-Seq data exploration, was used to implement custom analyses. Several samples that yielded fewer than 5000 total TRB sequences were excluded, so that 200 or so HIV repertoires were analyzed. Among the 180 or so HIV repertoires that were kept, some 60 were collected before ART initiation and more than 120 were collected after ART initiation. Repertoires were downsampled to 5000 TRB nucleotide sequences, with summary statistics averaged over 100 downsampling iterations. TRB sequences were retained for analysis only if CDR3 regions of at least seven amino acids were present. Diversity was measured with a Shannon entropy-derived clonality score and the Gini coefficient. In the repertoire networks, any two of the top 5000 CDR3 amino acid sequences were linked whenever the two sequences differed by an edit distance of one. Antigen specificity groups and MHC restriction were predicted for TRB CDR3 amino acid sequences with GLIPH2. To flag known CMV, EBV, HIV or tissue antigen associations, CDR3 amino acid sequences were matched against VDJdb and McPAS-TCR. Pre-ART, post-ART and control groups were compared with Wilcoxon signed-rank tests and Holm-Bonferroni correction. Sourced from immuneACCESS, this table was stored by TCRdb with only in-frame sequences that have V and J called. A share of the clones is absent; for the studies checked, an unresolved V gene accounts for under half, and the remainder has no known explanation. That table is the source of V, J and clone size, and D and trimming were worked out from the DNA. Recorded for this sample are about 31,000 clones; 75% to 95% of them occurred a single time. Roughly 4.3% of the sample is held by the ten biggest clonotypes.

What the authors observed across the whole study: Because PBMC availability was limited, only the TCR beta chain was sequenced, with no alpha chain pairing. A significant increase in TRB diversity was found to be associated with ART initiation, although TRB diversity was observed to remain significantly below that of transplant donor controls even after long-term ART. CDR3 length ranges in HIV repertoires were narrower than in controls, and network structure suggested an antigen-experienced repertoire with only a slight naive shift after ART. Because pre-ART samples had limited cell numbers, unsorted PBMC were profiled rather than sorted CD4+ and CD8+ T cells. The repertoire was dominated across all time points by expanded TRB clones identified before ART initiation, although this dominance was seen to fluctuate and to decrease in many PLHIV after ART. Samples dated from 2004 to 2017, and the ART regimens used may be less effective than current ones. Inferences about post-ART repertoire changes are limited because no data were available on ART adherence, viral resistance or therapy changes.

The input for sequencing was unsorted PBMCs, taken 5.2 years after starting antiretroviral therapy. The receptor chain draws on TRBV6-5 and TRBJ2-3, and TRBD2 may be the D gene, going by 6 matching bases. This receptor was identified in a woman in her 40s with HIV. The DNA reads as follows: TGTGCCAGCAGTTACTCGTTAGCGGTGGCAACAGATACGCAGTATTTT. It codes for CASSYSLAVATDTQYF.